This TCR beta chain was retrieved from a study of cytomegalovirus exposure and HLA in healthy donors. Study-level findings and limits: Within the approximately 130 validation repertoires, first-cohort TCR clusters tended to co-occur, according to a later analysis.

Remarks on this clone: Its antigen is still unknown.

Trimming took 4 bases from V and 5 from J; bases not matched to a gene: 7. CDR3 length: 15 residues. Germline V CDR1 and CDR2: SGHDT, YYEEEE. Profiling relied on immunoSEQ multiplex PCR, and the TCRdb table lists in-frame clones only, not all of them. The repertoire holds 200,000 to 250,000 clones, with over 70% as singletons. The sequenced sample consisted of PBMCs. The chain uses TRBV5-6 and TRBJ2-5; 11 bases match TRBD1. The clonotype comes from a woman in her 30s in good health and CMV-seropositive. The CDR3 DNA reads TGTGCCAGCAGCATAGGACAGGGGGCTGCGGAGACCCAGTACTTC. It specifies CASSIGQGAAETQYF. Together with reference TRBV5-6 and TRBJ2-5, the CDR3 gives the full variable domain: DAGVTQSPTHLIKTRGQQVTLRCSPKSGHDTVSWYQQALGQGPQFIFQYYEEEERQRGNFPDRFSGHQFPNYSSELNVNALLLGDSALYLCASSIGQGAAETQYFGPGTRLLVL.